These 2 T cell receptor beta chains originate from one sample sequenced in a study of blood T cells in healthy people across ages. A second PCR, run for roughly 7 to 12 cycles, used a sample-barcoded 5' primer plus a J-beta primer mix. TCRdb re-called the 5' RACE reads with MiXCR, one entry per CDR3 protein. The table includes over 950,000 distinct CDR3 sequences, roughly two fifths detected once. The sample consisted of blood. The source is a man in his late teens or twenties in good health.

With regard to this clonotype: At one boundary the junction diverges from the germline segment, which might be a read error. The V and J genes are TRBV12-3 or TRBV12-4 and TRBJ1-4; D is possibly TRBD1 (6 bases). The CDR3 has 15 residues. CDR3 bases: TGTGCCAGCCAGCAGCCAGGGGCGGTCGATGAAGAACTGTTTTTT. This translates into CASQQPGAVDEELFF.

This clonotype came up a few times. Here the CDR3 DNA reads TGCGCCAGCAGTCCCCATTCCGGGACAGGTTACAATGAGCAGTTCTTC. It specifies CASSPHSGTGYNEQFF. V usage is TRBV5-1 and J usage is TRBJ2-1; 8 nucleotides match TRBD1. The CDR3 extends over 16 amino acids. Trimming took 5 bases from V and 4 from J; bases not matched to a gene: 11. Germline assignment: CDR1 SGHRS and CDR2 YFSETQ.